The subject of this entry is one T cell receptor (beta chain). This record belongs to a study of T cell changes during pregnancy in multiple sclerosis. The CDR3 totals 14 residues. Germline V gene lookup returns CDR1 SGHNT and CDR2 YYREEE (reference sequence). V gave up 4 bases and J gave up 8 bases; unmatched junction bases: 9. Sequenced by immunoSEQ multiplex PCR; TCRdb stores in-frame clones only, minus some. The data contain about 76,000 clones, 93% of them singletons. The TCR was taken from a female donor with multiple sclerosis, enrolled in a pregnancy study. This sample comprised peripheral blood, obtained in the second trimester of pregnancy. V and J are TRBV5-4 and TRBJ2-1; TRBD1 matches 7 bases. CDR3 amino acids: CASSAPRQGHEQFF. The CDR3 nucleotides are TGTGCCAGCAGCGCTCCAAGACAGGGCCATGAGCAGTTCTTC.